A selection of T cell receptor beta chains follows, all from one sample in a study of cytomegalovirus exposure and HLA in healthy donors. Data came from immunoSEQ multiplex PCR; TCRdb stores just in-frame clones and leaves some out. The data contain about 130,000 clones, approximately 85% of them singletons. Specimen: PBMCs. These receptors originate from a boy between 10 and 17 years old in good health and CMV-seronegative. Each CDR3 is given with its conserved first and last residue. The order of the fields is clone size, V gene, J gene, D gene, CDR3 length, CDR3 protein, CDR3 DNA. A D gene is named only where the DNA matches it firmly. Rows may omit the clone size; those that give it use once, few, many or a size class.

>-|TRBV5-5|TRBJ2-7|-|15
CASSLALDTSYEQYF
TGTGCCAGCAGCTTGGCCCTGGACACCTCCTACGAGCAGTACTTC
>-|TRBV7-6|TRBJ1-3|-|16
CASSSSDSLSGNTIYF
TGTGCCAGCAGCTCCTCTGACTCTCTAAGTGGAAACACCATATATTTT
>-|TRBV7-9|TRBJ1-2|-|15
CASSSRDTFNYGYTF
TGTGCCAGCAGCTCCCGGGACACCTTTAACTATGGCTACACCTTC
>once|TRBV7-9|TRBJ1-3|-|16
CASSHETPSSGNTIYF
TGTGCCAGCAGCCACGAGACACCTTCCTCTGGAAACACCATATATTTT
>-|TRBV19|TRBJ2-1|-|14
CASSRLNLGEEQFF
TGTGCCAGTAGCCGCCTCAACCTCGGAGAGGAGCAGTTCTTC
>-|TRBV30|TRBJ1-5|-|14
CAWTPGSGNQPQHF
TGTGCCTGGACCCCAGGCTCGGGCAATCAGCCCCAGCATTTT
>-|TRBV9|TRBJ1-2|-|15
CASSVDSTEDYGYTF
TGTGCCAGCAGCGTCGATTCGACAGAAGACTATGGCTACACCTTC
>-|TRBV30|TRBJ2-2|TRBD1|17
CAWSVWEDRGGSGELFF
TGTGCCTGGAGTGTATGGGAGGACAGGGGTGGTTCCGGGGAGCTGTTTTTT
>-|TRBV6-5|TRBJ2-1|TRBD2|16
CASSYSAGEISNEQFF
TGTGCCAGCAGTTACTCGGCGGGAGAGATCTCCAATGAGCAGTTCTTC
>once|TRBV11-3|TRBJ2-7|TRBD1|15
CASSLMAGGSYEQYF
TGTGCCAGCAGCTTAATGGCAGGGGGCTCCTACGAGCAGTACTTC
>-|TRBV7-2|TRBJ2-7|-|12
CASSSPPGPQYF
TGTGCCAGCAGCTCCCCGCCAGGCCCTCAGTACTTC
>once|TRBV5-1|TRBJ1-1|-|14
CASRQGMENTEAFF
TGCGCCAGCAGGCAGGGGATGGAGAACACTGAAGCTTTCTTT
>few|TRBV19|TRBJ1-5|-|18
CASSIEGGARFSNQPQHF
TGTGCCAGTAGTATAGAAGGAGGGGCCCGATTTAGCAATCAGCCCCAGCATTTT
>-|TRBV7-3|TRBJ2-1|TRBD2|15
CASSLTGRALNEQFF
TGTGCCAGCAGCTTAACCGGGAGGGCCCTTAATGAGCAGTTCTTC
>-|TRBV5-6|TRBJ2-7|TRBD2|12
CATTGLAGEQYF
TGTGCCACCACGGGACTAGCAGGCGAGCAGTACTTC
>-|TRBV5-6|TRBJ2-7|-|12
CASSASPYEQYF
TGTGCCAGCAGCGCTAGTCCCTACGAGCAGTACTTC
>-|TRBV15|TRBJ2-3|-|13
CATSRVGTDTQYF
TGTGCCACCAGCAGAGTCGGCACAGATACGCAGTATTTT
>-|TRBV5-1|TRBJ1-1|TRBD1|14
CASSGMDRFTEAFF
TGCGCCAGCAGCGGGATGGACAGGTTCACTGAAGCTTTCTTT
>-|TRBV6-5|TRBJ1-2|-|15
CASTLSGGVNYGYTF
TGTGCCAGCACCCTATCGGGAGGGGTTAACTATGGCTACACCTTC
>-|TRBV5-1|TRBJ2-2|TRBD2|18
CASSLDPFSGGASGELFF
TGCGCCAGCAGCTTGGATCCGTTTAGCGGGGGGGCATCCGGGGAGCTGTTTTTT
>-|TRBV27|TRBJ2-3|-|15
CASSLSASHTDTQYF
TGTGCCAGCAGTTTATCGGCTTCTCACACAGATACGCAGTATTTT
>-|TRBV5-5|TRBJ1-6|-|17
CASSSGGLSSYNSPLHF
TGTGCCAGCAGTTCCGGGGGTCTAAGCTCCTATAATTCACCCCTCCACTTT
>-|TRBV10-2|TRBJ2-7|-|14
CASGLSSVSYEQYF
TGCGCCAGCGGCTTATCTAGCGTATCCTACGAGCAGTACTTC
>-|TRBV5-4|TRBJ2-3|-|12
CASSSSSDTQYF
TGTGCCAGCAGCTCTTCTTCAGATACGCAGTATTTT
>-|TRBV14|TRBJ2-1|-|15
CASSQARYSYNEQFF
TGTGCCAGCAGCCAGGCGAGGTACTCCTACAATGAGCAGTTCTTC
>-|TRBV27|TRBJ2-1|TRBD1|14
CAIQDRGRENEQFF
TGTGCCATTCAGGACAGGGGGCGGGAGAATGAGCAGTTCTTC
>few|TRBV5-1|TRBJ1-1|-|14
CAIKTTGSNTEAFF
TGCGCCATCAAAACGACAGGATCGAACACTGAAGCTTTCTTT
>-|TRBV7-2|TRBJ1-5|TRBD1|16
CASSLVQGRFDQPQHF
TGTGCCAGCAGCTTAGTACAGGGGCGATTTGATCAGCCCCAGCATTTT
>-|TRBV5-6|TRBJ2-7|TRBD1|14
CASSYTGVTYEQYF
TGTGCCAGCAGCTATACAGGGGTAACCTACGAGCAGTACTTC
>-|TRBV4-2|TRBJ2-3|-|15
CASSQEWRYTDTQYF
TGTGCCAGCAGCCAAGAGTGGAGGTATACAGATACGCAGTATTTT
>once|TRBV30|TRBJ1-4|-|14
CAWRATVTYEKLFF
TGTGCCTGGAGGGCGACAGTCACCTATGAAAAACTGTTTTTT
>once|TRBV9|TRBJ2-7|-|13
CASSGIQGSEQYF
TGTGCCAGCAGCGGAATACAGGGTAGCGAGCAGTACTTC